The sequence of this T cell receptor beta chain was determined in a study of kidney transplant recipient with SARS-CoV-2 infection. TCRdb passed the reads through MiXCR, listing each CDR3 protein once. The sample has 200,000 to 300,000 distinct CDR3 sequences, around 26% seen once. Germline values: CDR1 SGHTA, CDR2 FQGTGA. Trimming pared 5 bases from V and 2 bases from J, leaving 11 bases between. This CDR3 comprises 14 residues. The V call is TRBV7-3, the J call TRBJ2-3, with D possibly TRBD1 on 6 matching bases. The sample consisted of a blood sample, taken at baseline and on roughly day 120 from a kidney transplant recipient. This clonotype originated in a male patient in his 30s who had COVID-19 and was a kidney transplant recipient. The graft donor may have contributed some T cells. DNA for the CDR3: TGTGCCAGCAGCCGACAGGCCTCCACAGATACGCAGTATTTT. It yields the protein CASSRQASTDTQYF.